This T cell receptor beta chain was found in a study of blood T cell repertoires in COVID-19. Turning to the study itself: Researchers got acute and convalescent COVID-19 samples from the United States, Italy and Spain. PBMCs, B-cell-depleted T cells, or T cells were the source of the cDNA or gDNA that made up the material.

From germline, CDR1 is SGHTA and CDR2 FQGNSA. The V and J ends lost 1 base and 7 bases respectively, with 13 bases between them. This CDR3 has 14 amino acids. In the authors' methods: By means of reference gene primer amplification, nucleated cell counts were estimated. The repertoire was sequenced with immunoSEQ multiplex PCR; TCRdb's copy has only in-frame clones and lacks some. Clone size and the V and J calls come from that table; the DNA yielded D and trimming. There are fewer than 200,000 clones in the sample; just under 80% occur only once, and roughly 6.8% lies in the top ten. The specimen sequenced was peripheral blood. The origin of this receptor is an older man with active or convalescent COVID-19. V gene TRBV7-2 combines with J gene TRBJ1-2, with D possibly TRBD1 on 6 matching bases. This chain's CDR3 is CASSLESGVGGYTF. Written as DNA, the CDR3 is TGTGCCAGCAGCTTAGAGTCAGGGGTCGGTGGCTACACCTTC.